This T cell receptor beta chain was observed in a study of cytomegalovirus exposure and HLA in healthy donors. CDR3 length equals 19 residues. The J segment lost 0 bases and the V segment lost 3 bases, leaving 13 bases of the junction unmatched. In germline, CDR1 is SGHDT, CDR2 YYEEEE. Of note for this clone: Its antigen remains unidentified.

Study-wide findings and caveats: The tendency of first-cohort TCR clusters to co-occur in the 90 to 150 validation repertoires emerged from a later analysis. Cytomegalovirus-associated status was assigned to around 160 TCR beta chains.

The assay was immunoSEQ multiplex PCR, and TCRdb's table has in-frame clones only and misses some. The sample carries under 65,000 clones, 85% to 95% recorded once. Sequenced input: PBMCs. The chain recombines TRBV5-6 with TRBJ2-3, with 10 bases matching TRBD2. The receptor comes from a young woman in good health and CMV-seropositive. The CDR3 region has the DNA TGTGCCAGCAGCTCATCCGGGACTAGCGCAAGACCTAGCACAGATACGCAGTATTTT. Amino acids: CASSSSGTSARPSTDTQYF.